Listed below are T cell receptor beta chains from one sample, sequenced in a study of monozygotic twins with inflammatory bowel disease. TCRdb re-called the 5' RACE reads; every CDR3 protein appears as one record, without DNA. Found here are approximately 330,000 distinct CDR3 sequences; the top ten clones hold 2% to 2.5%. The sequencing input was blood. The receptors come from a human donor with ulcerative colitis or Crohn's disease, or a healthy co-twin of an affected twin (not recorded which). Both conserved end residues are part of each CDR3.

v_gene	j_gene	CDR3aa
TRBV5-1	TRBJ2-5	CASKRADQETQYF
TRBV5-1	TRBJ2-3	CASSPQGLRSTDTQYF
TRBV20-1	TRBJ1-1	CSASSSGRVNTEAFF
TRBV9	TRBJ2-1	CASSALSGGGINEQFF
TRBV11-2	TRBJ2-2	CASSSRLAGASGELFF
TRBV5-1	TRBJ2-2	CASSFRVGGELFF
TRBV2	TRBJ2-2	CASGAEINTGELFF
TRBV20-1	TRBJ2-5	CSATWGETQYF
TRBV5-1	TRBJ1-1	CASSSKYNRGKNTEAFF
TRBV5-1	TRBJ2-3	CASSLGITAPDTDTQYF
TRBV4-3	TRBJ2-3	CASSQDRARGLGQGDTQYF
TRBV4-3	TRBJ1-2	CASSRDTGPAYGYTF
TRBV30	TRBJ1-1	CAWTGDMNTEAFF
TRBV10-2	TRBJ2-3	CASSESAVAGGRTDTQYF
TRBV20-1	TRBJ1-2	CSASSPSLYGYTF
TRBV28	TRBJ2-2	CASSLPLAGINTGELFF
TRBV7-2	TRBJ2-7	CASSLAGQPYEQYF
TRBV5-6	TRBJ2-2	CASTAWVNRVGTSTGELFF
TRBV5-1	TRBJ2-3	CASASSLTSGYTDTQYF
TRBV27	TRBJ2-1	CASSYLGKDNEQFF
TRBV27	TRBJ1-1	CASRRYDLREAFF
TRBV11-2	TRBJ2-3	CASSSGLGGGMGTDTQYF
TRBV5-1	TRBJ2-1	CASSWGAGGPDEQFF
TRBV30	TRBJ1-2	CAWSDGIPGAGYTF
TRBV6-5	TRBJ2-7	CASSSGFYEQYF
TRBV29-1	TRBJ2-1	CSVLRDPTYNEQFF
TRBV7-8	TRBJ2-5	CASSLVRQGNLETQYF
TRBV11-1	TRBJ2-2	CASSFYSTGELFF
TRBV11-2	TRBJ2-7	CASSLGDIIYSEQYF
TRBV18	TRBJ1-1	CASSPPIWMGTEAFF
TRBV4-1	TRBJ2-7	CASSQEGGEQYF
TRBV27	TRBJ2-5	CASSKRGREETQYF
TRBV11-2	TRBJ1-5	CATTKGNNQPQHF
TRBV4-1	TRBJ2-7	CASSQNSGSSYEQYF
TRBV3-1	TRBJ1-4	CASRRQPNEKLFF
TRBV11-3	TRBJ2-1	CASSLAVGRRNEQFF
TRBV10-1	TRBJ2-3	CATKRTASSTDTQYF
TRBV29-1	TRBJ1-3	CSVEEMRQTSGNTIYF
TRBV28	TRBJ2-7	CASSSPGTGAYEQYF
TRBV5-1	TRBJ2-7	CASRYSGGYEQYF
TRBV11-2	TRBJ1-1	CASSYRGVEAFF
TRBV7-8	TRBJ2-2	CASSFGLAGNTGELFF
TRBV7-9	TRBJ2-1	CASSSDGLVEQFF
TRBV5-1	TRBJ2-7	CASSLWWGAEVGAEQYF
TRBV9	TRBJ2-3	CASSPTDRGTDTQYF